The 27 T cell receptor beta chains below come from one sample, sequenced in a study of blood T cell repertoires in COVID-19. This table comes from immunoSEQ multiplex PCR, and its TCRdb copy is limited to in-frame clones, with some not included. Among about 320,000 clones listed, 70% to 90% were seen once. Sequencing was done on a sample of PBMCs or T cells enriched from blood (not recorded which). These receptors all come from a woman aged 25 to 45 who had recovered from COVID-19.

The V call is TRBV5-6, the J call TRBJ1-1, with 8 positions matching TRBD1. The CDR3 extends over 18 amino acids. The germline V gene has CDR1 SGHDT and CDR2 YYEEEE. Losses at the gene ends were 1 base for V and 4 bases for J; bases not matched to a gene: 15. The CDR3 is CASSLSFRTGWFRTEAFF. The CDR3 nucleotides read TGTGCCAGCAGCTTGTCTTTCCGGACAGGGTGGTTTCGCACTGAAGCTTTCTTT.

The chain joins TRBV30 to TRBJ1-1, with 8 positions matching TRBD1. V shed 0 bases and J 0 bases; nucleotides not matched to a gene: 6. Germline V gene data show CDR1 as GTSNPN and CDR2 as SVGIG (reference sequence). This CDR3 is built from 16 residues. CDR3 protein: CAWSVRVGQVNTEAFF. In DNA form, the CDR3 reads TGTGCCTGGAGTGTACGGGTGGGACAGGTGAACACTGAAGCTTTCTTT.

The CDR3 loop reads CASSRGGLYEQYF. CDR3 nucleotide sequence: TGTGCCAGCAGCCGGGGGGGCCTCTACGAGCAGTACTTC. This rearrangement joins TRBV5-4 to TRBJ2-7; 8 bases match TRBD2. The CDR3 totals 13 residues. Germline V gives CDR1 SGHNT, CDR2 YYREEE (reference sequence). V shed 4 bases, J shed 3 bases, and the junction held 3 bases outside the gene matches.

The chain carries TRBV14 and TRBJ2-5; D uncertain. CDR1 SGHDN and CDR2 FVKESK come from the germline V gene. V was shortened by 3 bases and J by 1 base, with 3 bases between the two germline ends. The CDR3 length is 12 residues. CDR3 amino acids: CASSHRQETQYF. The CDR3 DNA follows: TGTGCCAGCAGCCACCGCCAAGAGACCCAGTACTTC.

The gene calls are TRBV19 and TRBJ2-7; 10 positions match TRBD1. Germline values: CDR1 LNHDA, CDR2 SQIVND (reference sequence). CDR3 size: 14 residues. With 6 bases clipped from V and 5 bases from J, the junction kept 7 bases outside the gene matches. CDR3 sequence: CASSRETGGHEQYF. The CDR3 DNA is TGTGCCAGTAGCCGAGAGACAGGGGGCCACGAGCAGTACTTC.

This chain uses TRBV7-3 with TRBJ2-1; TRBD2 matches at 8 bases. The V gene end was trimmed by 3 bases and the J gene end by 7 bases; junction bases not matched to a gene: 5. There are 14 residues in the CDR3. Germline V gene sequence: CDR1 SGHTA, CDR2 FQGTGA. For the CDR3, the DNA is TGTGCCAGCAGCTTGGCGGGGGGCAGGAATGAGCAGTTCTTC. Residues: CASSLAGGRNEQFF. Based on the CDR3 plus reference TRBV7-3 and TRBJ2-1, the full variable domain is GAGVSQTPSNKVTEKGKYVELRCDPISGHTALYWYRQSLGQGPEFLIYFQGTGAADDSGLPNDRFFAVRPEGSVSTLKIQRTERGDSAVYLCASSLAGGRNEQFFGPGTRLTVL.

This chain uses TRBV2 with TRBJ2-1; 11 bases are shared with TRBD2. There are 14 residues in the CDR3. The germline V gene has CDR1 SNHLY and CDR2 FYNNEI. The V segment lost 6 bases and the J segment 4 bases; nucleotides outside the gene matches: 2. The CDR3 sequence: CASRLAGDYNEQFF. Written as DNA, the CDR3 is TGTGCCAGCAGACTAGCGGGGGATTACAATGAGCAGTTCTTC.

This clone was seen more than once but under ten times. The rearrangement uses TRBV5-1 and TRBJ1-3; D is uncertain. In germline, CDR1 is SGHRS, CDR2 YFSETQ. The CDR3 is made up of 15 amino acids. V gave up 7 bases and J gave up 0 bases, with 14 bases separating them. The CDR3 spells CASRKETSSGNTIYF. As DNA, the CDR3 is TGCGCCAGCCGGAAGGAGACGAGCTCTGGAAACACCATATATTTT.

CDR3 in amino acids: CATSRVPNREGYEQYF. As DNA, the CDR3 is TGTGCCACCAGCAGAGTACCAAACAGGGAAGGTTACGAGCAGTACTTC. J is TRBJ2-7 and V is TRBV15; a possible D gene is TRBD1 (6 bases). Germline V lookup: CDR1 LNHNV, CDR2 YYDKDF (reference sequence). V was pared by 1 base and J by 4 bases, with 17 bases between. This CDR3 is built from 16 residues.

This clone has just one count. The CDR3 DNA reads as TGTGCCAGCAGCCCCCCCGGACAGTATAATTCACCCCTCCACTTT. Translating it yields CASSPPGQYNSPLHF. The chain couples TRBV5-6 to TRBJ1-6, with D perhaps matching TRBD1 (6 bases). V gave up 4 bases and J gave up 4 bases, with 12 bases separating them. Germline CDR1 reads SGHDT; CDR2 reads YYEEEE. This CDR3 comprises 15 residues.

This chain connects TRBV30 to TRBJ1-1; no reliable D call. V shed 4 bases and J shed 1 base, with 13 bases lying between them. Germline CDR1 GTSNPN, CDR2 SVGIG (reference sequence). This CDR3 is 14 amino acids long. The CDR3 protein is CAWTTPVRNTEAFF. For the CDR3, the DNA is TGTGCCTGGACCACCCCGGTGAGGAACACTGAAGCTTTCTTT.

This clone occurred a few times. The chain joins TRBV30 to TRBJ2-1; 11 bases fit TRBD2. Trimming removed 4 bases from V and 3 bases from J; junction bases left unmatched: 8. The CDR3 spans 16 residues. Germline V gene lookup returns CDR1 GTSNPN and CDR2 SVGIG (reference sequence). The CDR3 DNA follows: TGTGCCTGGACGCCCACCACTAGCGGGGGCTACAATGAGCAGTTCTTC. Protein: CAWTPTTSGGYNEQFF.

This clone was counted once. The chain couples TRBV5-1 to TRBJ2-7; the D is unclear. V was cut by 0 bases and J by 3 bases, with 7 bases left in between. Germline assignment: CDR1 SGHRS and CDR2 YFSETQ. The CDR3 covers 13 residues. The CDR3 sequence is CASSLGGLYEQYF. The CDR3 DNA reads as TGCGCCAGCAGCTTGGGTGGGCTCTACGAGCAGTACTTC.

This chain joins TRBV19 and TRBJ1-2; the match to TRBD1 covers 11 bases. With 6 bases clipped from V and 3 bases from J, the junction kept 3 bases outside the gene matches. The CDR3 loop spans 14 amino acids. Per the germline V gene, CDR1 is LNHDA and CDR2 is SQIVND (reference sequence). The CDR3 here is CASRDRGRDYGYTF. The CDR3 nucleotides are TGTGCCAGTAGGGACAGGGGGCGCGACTATGGCTACACCTTC.

This clone appeared a single time. The chain combines TRBV5-4 with TRBJ1-4; D is unclear. The CDR3 consists of 14 residues. Germline V CDR1 and CDR2: SGHNT, YYREEE (reference sequence). V was clipped by 4 bases and J by 6 bases, with 13 bases between them. CDR3 nucleotide sequence: TGTGCCAGCAGCATGACTGGGAGGGATGAAAAACTGTTTTTT. Protein: CASSMTGRDEKLFF.

This rearrangement joins TRBV21-1 to TRBJ1-2; TRBD1 is the table's D call and was not checked against the DNA. TRBV21-1 corresponds to a pseudogene. The CDR3 consists of 12 residues. The CDR3 DNA sequence: TGTGCCACCCGGACCCGACAGAATGGCTACACCTTC. Amino acid sequence: CATRTRQNGYTF.

This clone was found once. The chain is built from TRBV6-4 and TRBJ2-7; D remains ambiguous. V lost 2 bases, J lost 2 bases, and 7 bases lay in between. The CDR3 has 13 residues. Germline loops: CDR1 MRHNA, CDR2 SNTAGT. The DNA for the CDR3 is TGTGCCAGCAGTGACCCCAACACCTACGAGCAGTACTTC. As protein: CASSDPNTYEQYF.

The rearrangement uses TRBV9 and TRBJ1-3; maybe TRBD1 (6 bases). This CDR3 has 17 amino acids. Trimming stripped 4 bases from V and 0 bases from J, with 17 bases between. The germline V gene has CDR1 SGDLS and CDR2 YYNGEE. Here the CDR3 DNA reads TGTGCCAGCAGCCCGGGGGGCAGACTTTTCTCTGGAAACACCATATATTTT. It is translated as CASSPGGRLFSGNTIYF.

The rearrangement uses TRBV4-2 and TRBJ1-2, with TRBD1 matching over 8 bases. The length of the CDR3 is 15 residues. The V gene end was trimmed by 5 bases and the J gene end by 1 base; junction bases not matched to a gene: 6. The V gene's germline CDR1 is LGHNA and CDR2 YNFKEQ. The CDR3 protein is CASSAQGAYNYGYTF. The DNA for the CDR3 is TGTGCCAGCAGCGCCCAGGGGGCGTATAACTATGGCTACACCTTC.

The rearrangement uses TRBV7-2 and TRBJ2-1, with 11 bases matching TRBD1. CDR1 is SGHTA, CDR2 FQGNSA, per germline. Trimming at V came to 1 base and at J to 7 bases, leaving 3 bases not matched to a gene. This CDR3 has 15 residues. CDR3 sequence reads: CASSLGGQGGNEQFF. The CDR3 region has the DNA TGTGCCAGCAGCTTAGGGGGACAGGGGGGAAATGAGCAGTTCTTC. The complete variable domain, with remaining parts taken from reference TRBV7-2 and TRBJ2-1, reads GAGVSQSPSNKVTEKGKDVELRCDPISGHTALYWYRQSLGQGLEFLIYFQGNSAPDKSGLPSDRFSAERTGGSVSTLTIQRTQQEDSAVYLCASSLGGQGGNEQFFGPGTRLTVL.

About this clone: The CDR3 end shows no conserved phenylalanine or tryptophan, and so a read error is likely. No DNA is shown, since the ends of the CDR3 on it are uncertain; the CDR3 is the one TCRdb lists. The CDR3 protein is CASSPERE. This chain connects TRBV18 to TRBJ1-4. The CDR3 has 8 residues if both end residues are counted. In germline, CDR1 is KGHSH, CDR2 LQKENI.

This clone occurred once. The chain has TRBV18 and TRBJ1-5; D is possibly TRBD1 (6 bases). The CDR3 has 15 amino acids. Trimming pared 3 bases from V and 5 bases from J, leaving 14 bases between. The germline V gene encodes CDR1 KGHSH and CDR2 LQKENI. CDR3 region: CASSPMDRTHQPQHF. The CDR3 DNA is TGTGCCAGCTCACCCATGGACAGAACACATCAGCCCCAGCATTTT.

The chain couples TRBV2 to TRBJ2-3, with 10 positions matching TRBD1. The CDR3 spans 15 residues. J was trimmed by 5 bases and V by 6 bases; bases with no gene match: 8. The germline CDR1 and CDR2 sequences are SNHLY and FYNNEI. CDR3 bases: TGTGCCAGCAGCTACACCGGGGACAGGGGAGATACGCAGTATTTT. Its translation: CASSYTGDRGDTQYF.

A few counts support this clone. The gene calls are TRBV7-9 and TRBJ2-1, with D tentatively TRBD2 (5 bases). The CDR3 covers 12 residues. The germline gives CDR1 SEHNR, CDR2 FQNEAQ (reference sequence). Between the trimmed V and J ends, which lost 5 bases and 6 bases, there was a span of 8 bases. The CDR3 coding sequence is TGTGCCAGCAGCCCTACTAGCAATGAGCAGTTCTTC. It encodes CASSPTSNEQFF.

The V and J genes are TRBV6-5 and TRBJ1-2, with TRBD1 matching 8 bases. The CDR3 runs 15 residues. CDR1 is MNHEY and CDR2 is SVGAGI in the germline V gene. J lost 5 bases, V lost 6 bases, and 11 bases had no gene match. The CDR3: CASSLGQGFRYGYTF. In DNA form, the CDR3 reads TGTGCCAGCAGCCTCGGACAGGGTTTCAGATATGGCTACACCTTC.

The V call is TRBV30, the J call TRBJ1-1, with TRBD1 identical over 10 bases. The germline V gene encodes CDR1 GTSNPN and CDR2 SVGIG (reference sequence). This CDR3 is built from 16 residues. The ends lost 0 bases at V and 0 bases at J; junction bases unmatched: 4. The CDR3 reads CAWSVWGTGVNTEAFF. The CDR3 DNA sequence: TGTGCCTGGAGTGTCTGGGGGACAGGGGTGAACACTGAAGCTTTCTTT.

The gene calls are TRBV19 and TRBJ1-5; D is unclear. Germline V gives CDR1 LNHDA, CDR2 SQIVND (reference sequence). V gave up 5 bases and J gave up 5 bases, with 10 bases separating them. This CDR3 comprises 13 residues. The CDR3 bases are TGTGCCAGTAGTGAACAGAGCTATCAGCCCCAGCATTTT. Translated: CASSEQSYQPQHF.